The rows below give T cell receptor beta chains drawn from one sample of a study of early T cells in non-severe SARS-CoV-2 infection. TCRdb processed the 5' RACE reads anew with MiXCR; each CDR3 protein has one entry. The sample shows tens of thousands of distinct CDR3 sequences, roughly an eighth of them seen only once. Sequencing was performed on whole blood. These receptors all stem from an adult who was a healthcare worker with PCR-confirmed SARS-CoV-2 infection or an uninfected control (not recorded which). CDR3s include the opening cysteine and the closing phenylalanine or tryptophan. A D gene is named only where the DNA matches it firmly. Clone sizes are given selectively: once, few, many, or a class where the clone is expanded.

TRBJ2-7 few TRBD2 TRBV20-1 CSARDAGGSYEQYF TGCAGTGCTAGAGATGCGGGGGGCTCCTACGAGCAGTACTTC
TRBJ2-5 - TRBD2 TRBV4-1 CASSHPRRRERSETQYF TGCGCCAGCAGCCACCCTAGGCGGCGGGAGCGATCTGAGACCCAGTACTTC
TRBJ2-2 few - TRBV20-1 CSALRGIELFF TGCAGTGCGCTACGTGGGATCGAGCTGTTTTTT
TRBJ2-1 many TRBD2 TRBV15 CATSRKRTSGRGVEQFF TGTGCCACCAGCAGGAAACGGACTAGCGGGAGGGGAGTTGAGCAGTTCTTC
TRBJ1-1 many - TRBV11-2 CASSLKMGDTEAFF TGTGCCAGCAGCTTAAAAATGGGGGACACTGAAGCTTTCTTT
TRBJ2-3 - - TRBV29-1 CSVGGSVDTQYF TGCAGCGTTGGAGGGTCAGTAGATACGCAGTATTTT
TRBJ2-7 - TRBD2 TRBV3-1 CASGRGVDYEQYF TGTGCCAGCGGGAGGGGCGTAGATTACGAGCAGTACTTC
TRBJ2-7 - TRBD2 TRBV12-3/TRBV12-4 CASRGTRKPYEQYF TGTGCCAGCAGAGGGACTAGAAAACCCTACGAGCAGTACTTC
TRBJ2-1 - TRBD2 TRBV6-2/TRBV6-3 CASSYLGSPGEGQFF TGTGCCAGCAGTTACCTCGGGAGTCCCGGGGAGGGGCAGTTCTTC
TRBJ2-7 - - TRBV5-1 CASSLAAGTYEQYF TGCGCCAGCAGCTTGGCAGCAGGTACCTACGAGCAGTACTTC
TRBJ1-3 many TRBD1 TRBV6-5 CASRPTGSRGNTIYF TGTGCCAGCAGACCGACAGGGTCGAGAGGAAACACCATATATTTT
TRBJ2-5 - - TRBV7-2 CASSFTAGQETQYF TGTGCCAGCAGCTTCACAGCGGGCCAAGAGACCCAGTACTTC
TRBJ2-7 few TRBD2 TRBV6-5 CASRWLAGYEQYF TGTGCCAGCAGGTGGCTAGCGGGGTACGAGCAGTACTTC
TRBJ2-1 many - TRBV10-3 CAISEHRRESPYNEQFF TGTGCCATCAGTGAGCATCGACGGGAGAGCCCCTACAATGAGCAGTTCTTC
TRBJ2-2 - - TRBV2 CASGRDTGELFF TGTGCCAGCGGCAGGGATACCGGGGAGCTGTTTTTT
TRBJ2-1 few - TRBV3-1 CASSQVYGGNNEQFF TGTGCCAGCAGCCAAGTGTATGGCGGAAACAATGAGCAGTTCTTC
TRBJ2-7 many - TRBV7-7 CASSLVDSRSYEQYF TGTGCCAGCAGCTTAGTGGACAGTAGATCCTACGAGCAGTACTTC
TRBJ2-2 few TRBD2 TRBV5-4 CASGRPGTRSTGELFF TGTGCCAGCGGAAGACCCGGGACTAGGTCTACCGGGGAGCTGTTTTTT
TRBJ1-2 - TRBD1 TRBV29-1 CSVGQGVDYGYTF TGCAGCGTTGGCCAGGGGGTGGACTATGGCTACACCTTC
TRBJ2-1 few - TRBV11-1 CASSFELAGVNEQFF TGTGCCAGCAGCTTCGAACTAGCTGGCGTCAATGAGCAGTTCTTC
TRBJ1-2 - - TRBV30 CAWTPYEVANYGYTF TGTGCCTGGACCCCCTATGAGGTGGCGAACTATGGCTACACCTTC
TRBJ2-3 few TRBD2 TRBV5-1 CASSAGTSGRARADTQYF TGCGCCAGCAGCGCTGGGACTAGCGGGAGGGCCAGGGCAGATACGCAGTATTTT
TRBJ1-2 many TRBD1 TRBV29-1 CSVGTGGDGYTF TGCAGCGTTGGGACAGGGGGAGATGGCTACACCTTC
TRBJ2-1 many - TRBV7-9 CASSLRGPTYNEQFF TGTGCCAGCAGCTTACGGGGTCCCACCTACAATGAGCAGTTCTTC
TRBJ2-6 - - TRBV5-4 CASSLAWGSGANVLTF TGTGCCAGCAGCTTGGCCTGGGGCTCTGGGGCCAACGTCCTGACTTTC
TRBJ2-6 - - TRBV28 CASTEGLSGANVLTF TGTGCCAGCACCGAGGGACTCTCTGGGGCCAACGTCCTGACTTTC
TRBJ2-3 few TRBD1 TRBV14 CASSYLQGAVDTQYF TGTGCCAGCAGCTACCTACAGGGGGCTGTAGATACGCAGTATTTT
TRBJ2-7 many - TRBV7-8 CASSLLRSSYEQYF TGTGCCAGCAGCTTATTAAGGAGCTCCTACGAGCAGTACTTC
TRBJ1-5 few - TRBV29-1 CSVKGGNDQPQHF TGCAGCGTTAAAGGGGGAAACGATCAGCCCCAGCATTTT
TRBJ1-4 few TRBD1 TRBV29-1 CSVLGTGRLNEKLFF TGCAGCGTCCTTGGGACAGGGAGACTAAATGAAAAACTGTTTTTT
TRBJ2-2 - - TRBV7-8 CASSPLTGQTGELFF TGTGCCAGCAGCCCCCTGACAGGTCAGACCGGGGAGCTGTTTTTT
TRBJ2-7 many - TRBV10-2 CASSELRLYEQYF TGCGCCAGCAGTGAGTTAAGGCTCTACGAGCAGTACTTC
TRBJ1-5 few - TRBV6-2/TRBV6-3 CASSYRTAKGPQHF TGTGCCAGCAGTTATAGGACAGCTAAGGGGCCCCAGCATTTT
TRBJ2-3 few - TRBV29-1 CSVEGDTQYF TGCAGCGTTGAAGGGGATACGCAGTATTTT
TRBJ2-5 few - TRBV7-2 CASSLGMRRDQETQYF TGTGCCAGCAGCTTAGGCATGAGAAGGGATCAAGAGACCCAGTACTTC
TRBJ2-5 many TRBD2 TRBV7-2 CASSLIPAGVGETQYF TGTGCCAGCAGCTTAATCCCAGCGGGAGTTGGAGAGACCCAGTACTTC
TRBJ1-6 few - TRBV7-8 CASSPGNNSPLHF TGTGCCAGCAGCCCGGGGAACAATTCACCCCTCCACTTT
TRBJ2-1 - TRBD2 TRBV11-2 CASSQGTSLYNEQFF TGTGCCAGCAGCCAAGGGACTAGCCTCTACAATGAGCAGTTCTTC
TRBJ1-3 - - TRBV3-1 CASSFGRSSGNTKYF TGTGCCAGCAGCTTTGGCAGGAGCTCTGGAAACACCAAATATTTT
TRBJ2-7 - TRBD2 TRBV27 CASRTSGSEQYF TGTGCCAGCAGGACTAGCGGGTCCGAGCAGTACTTC
TRBJ2-7 few - TRBV25-1 CASSELLNYEQYF TGTGCCAGCAGTGAACTCCTAAACTACGAGCAGTACTTC
TRBJ2-7 many - TRBV20-1 CSARLGSNEQYF TGCAGTGCTAGGCTGGGGAGCAACGAGCAGTACTTC
TRBJ1-1 few - TRBV5-4 CASSTRTVNTEAFF TGTGCCAGCAGCACACGGACAGTGAACACTGAAGCTTTCTTT
TRBJ2-7 - TRBD1 TRBV5-5 CASSLTGGIGEQYF TGTGCCAGCAGCTTGACAGGGGGAATTGGAGAGCAGTACTTC
TRBJ1-5 - - TRBV7-9 CASSLINQPQHF TGTGCCAGCAGCTTAATTAATCAGCCCCAGCATTTT
TRBJ2-5 few - TRBV29-1 CSVRESSETQYF TGCAGCGTTCGGGAAAGTAGCGAGACCCAGTACTTC
TRBJ1-4 many TRBD1 TRBV10-3 CAIRGTGPNEKLFF TGTGCCATCAGGGGGACAGGCCCAAATGAAAAACTGTTTTTT
TRBJ1-2 many - TRBV28 CASRTYTNYGYTF TGTGCCAGCAGGACATACACTAACTATGGCTACACCTTC